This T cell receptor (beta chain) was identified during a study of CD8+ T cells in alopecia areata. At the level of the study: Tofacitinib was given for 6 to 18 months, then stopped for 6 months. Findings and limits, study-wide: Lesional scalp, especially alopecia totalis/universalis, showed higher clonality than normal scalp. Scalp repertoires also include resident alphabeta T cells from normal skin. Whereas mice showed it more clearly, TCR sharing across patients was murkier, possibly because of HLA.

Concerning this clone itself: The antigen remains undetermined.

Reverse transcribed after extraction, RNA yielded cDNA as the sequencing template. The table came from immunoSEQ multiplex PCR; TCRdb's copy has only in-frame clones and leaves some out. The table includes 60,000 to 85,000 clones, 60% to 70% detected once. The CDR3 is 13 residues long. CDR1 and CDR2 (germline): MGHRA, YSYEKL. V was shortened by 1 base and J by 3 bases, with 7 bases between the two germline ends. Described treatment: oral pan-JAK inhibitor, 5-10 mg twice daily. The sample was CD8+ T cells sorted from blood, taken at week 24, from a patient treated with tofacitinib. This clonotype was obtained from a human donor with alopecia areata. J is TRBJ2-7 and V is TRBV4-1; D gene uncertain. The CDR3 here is CASSQGSDYEQYF. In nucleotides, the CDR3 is TGCGCCAGCAGCCAAGGATCGGACTACGAGCAGTACTTC.